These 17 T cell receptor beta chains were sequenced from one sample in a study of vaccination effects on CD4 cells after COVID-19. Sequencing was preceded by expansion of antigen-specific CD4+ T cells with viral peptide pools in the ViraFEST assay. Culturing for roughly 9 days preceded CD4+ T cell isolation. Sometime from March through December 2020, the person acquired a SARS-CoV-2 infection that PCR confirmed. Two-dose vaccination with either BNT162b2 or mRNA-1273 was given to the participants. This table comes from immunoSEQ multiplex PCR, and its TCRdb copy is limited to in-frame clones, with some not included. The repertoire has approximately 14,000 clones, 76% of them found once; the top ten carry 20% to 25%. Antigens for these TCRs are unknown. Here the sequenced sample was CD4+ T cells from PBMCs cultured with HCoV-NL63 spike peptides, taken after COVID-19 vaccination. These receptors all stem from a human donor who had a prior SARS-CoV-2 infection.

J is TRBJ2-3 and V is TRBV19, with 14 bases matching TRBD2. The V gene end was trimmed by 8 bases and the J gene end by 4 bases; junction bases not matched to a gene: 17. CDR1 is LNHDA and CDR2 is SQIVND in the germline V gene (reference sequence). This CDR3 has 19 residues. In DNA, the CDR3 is TGTGCCAGTTCTCTAACCCCCGGGACTAGCGGGAGTAAGGCAGATACGCAGTATTTT. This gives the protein CASSLTPGTSGSKADTQYF. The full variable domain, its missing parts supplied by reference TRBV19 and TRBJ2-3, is DGGITQSPKYLFRKEGQNVTLSCEQNLNHDAMYWYRQDPGQGLRLIYYSQIVNDFQKGDIAEGYSVSREKKESFPLTVTSAQKNPTAFYLCASSLTPGTSGSKADTQYFGPGTRLTVL.

Here the CDR3 reads CASSRDRGLEQYF. The CDR3 DNA reads as TGTGCCAGTAGCCGGGACAGGGGACTCGAGCAGTACTTC. The chain combines TRBV19 with TRBJ2-7; 10 bases map to TRBD1. The V gene end was trimmed by 6 bases and the J gene end by 6 bases; junction bases not matched to a gene: 5. CDR3 length: 13 residues. Per the germline V gene, CDR1 is LNHDA and CDR2 is SQIVND (reference sequence).

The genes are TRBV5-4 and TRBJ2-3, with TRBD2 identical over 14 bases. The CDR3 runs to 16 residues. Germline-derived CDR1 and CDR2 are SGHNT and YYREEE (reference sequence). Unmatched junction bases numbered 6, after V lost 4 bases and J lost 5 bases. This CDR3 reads CASSPRLAGGVDTQYF. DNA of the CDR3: TGTGCCAGCAGCCCTCGACTAGCGGGGGGGGTAGATACGCAGTATTTT.

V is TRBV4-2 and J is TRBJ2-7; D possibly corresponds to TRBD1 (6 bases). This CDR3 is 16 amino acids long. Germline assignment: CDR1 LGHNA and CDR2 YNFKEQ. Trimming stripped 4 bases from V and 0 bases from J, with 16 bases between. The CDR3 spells CASSRLMTGRSYEQYF. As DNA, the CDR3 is TGTGCCAGCAGCCGCCTGATGACAGGCCGCTCCTACGAGCAGTACTTC.

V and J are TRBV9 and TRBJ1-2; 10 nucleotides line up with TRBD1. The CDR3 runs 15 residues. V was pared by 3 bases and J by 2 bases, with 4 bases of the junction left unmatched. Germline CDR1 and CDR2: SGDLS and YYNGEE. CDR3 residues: CASSARDRGNYGYTF. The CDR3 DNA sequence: TGTGCCAGCAGCGCCCGGGACAGGGGAAACTATGGCTACACCTTC.

CDR3 DNA: TGTGCCACCAGCAGGGCATTTGAAAAACTGTTTTTT. It is translated as CATSRAFEKLFF. The genes are TRBV15 and TRBJ1-4, with no clear D. This CDR3 contains 12 residues. CDR1 LNHNV and CDR2 YYDKDF come from the germline V gene (reference sequence). The V end lost 3 bases, the J end lost 7 bases, and 6 bases lay between the germline ends.

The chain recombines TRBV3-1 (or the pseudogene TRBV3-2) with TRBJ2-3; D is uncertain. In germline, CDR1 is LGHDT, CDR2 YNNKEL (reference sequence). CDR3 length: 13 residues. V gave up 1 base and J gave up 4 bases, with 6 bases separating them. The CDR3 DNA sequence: TGTGCCAGCAGCCAAGGCCGTTCAGATACGCAGTATTTT. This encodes CASSQGRSDTQYF.

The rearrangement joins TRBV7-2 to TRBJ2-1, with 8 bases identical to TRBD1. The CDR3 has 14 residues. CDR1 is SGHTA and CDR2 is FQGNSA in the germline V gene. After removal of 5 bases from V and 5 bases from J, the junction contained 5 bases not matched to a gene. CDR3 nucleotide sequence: TGTGCCAGCAGCAAACAGACAGGGGACAATGAGCAGTTCTTC. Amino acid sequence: CASSKQTGDNEQFF.

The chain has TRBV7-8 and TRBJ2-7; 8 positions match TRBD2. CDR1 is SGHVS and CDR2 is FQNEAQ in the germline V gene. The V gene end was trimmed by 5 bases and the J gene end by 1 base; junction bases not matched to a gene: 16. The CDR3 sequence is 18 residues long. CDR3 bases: TGTGCCAGCAGCGCAGGACGGGCTAACGGGAGGGAATCCTACGAGCAGTACTTC. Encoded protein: CASSAGRANGRESYEQYF.

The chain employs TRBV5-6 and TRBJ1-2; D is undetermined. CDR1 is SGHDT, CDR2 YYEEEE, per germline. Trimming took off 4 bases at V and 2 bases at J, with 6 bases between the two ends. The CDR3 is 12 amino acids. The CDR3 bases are TGTGCCAGCAGCATGTCCAACTATGGCTACACCTTC. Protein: CASSMSNYGYTF.

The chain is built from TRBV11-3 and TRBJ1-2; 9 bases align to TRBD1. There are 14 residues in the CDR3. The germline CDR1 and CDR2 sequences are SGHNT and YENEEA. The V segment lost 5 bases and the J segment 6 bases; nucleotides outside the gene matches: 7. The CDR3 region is CASSTRTGENGYTF. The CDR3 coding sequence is TGTGCCAGCAGCACCCGGACAGGGGAAAATGGCTACACCTTC. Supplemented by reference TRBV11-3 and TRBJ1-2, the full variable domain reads EAGVVQSPRYKIIEKKQPVAFWCNPISGHNTLYWYLQNLGQGPELLIRYENEEAVDDSQLPKDRFSAERLKGVDSTLKIQPAELGDSAVYLCASSTRTGENGYTFGSGTRLTVV.

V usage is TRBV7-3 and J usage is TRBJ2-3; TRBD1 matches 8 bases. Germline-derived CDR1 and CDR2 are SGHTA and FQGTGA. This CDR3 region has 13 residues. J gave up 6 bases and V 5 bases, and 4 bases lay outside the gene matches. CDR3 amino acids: CASSQGALDTQYF. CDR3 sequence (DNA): TGTGCCAGCAGCCAGGGGGCGCTGGATACGCAGTATTTT.

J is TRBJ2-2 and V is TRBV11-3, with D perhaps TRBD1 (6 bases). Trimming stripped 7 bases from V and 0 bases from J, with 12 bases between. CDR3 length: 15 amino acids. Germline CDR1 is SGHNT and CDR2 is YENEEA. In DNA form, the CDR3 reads TGTGCCAGCACCCTCGGGACACCGAACACCGGGGAGCTGTTTTTT. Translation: CASTLGTPNTGELFF.

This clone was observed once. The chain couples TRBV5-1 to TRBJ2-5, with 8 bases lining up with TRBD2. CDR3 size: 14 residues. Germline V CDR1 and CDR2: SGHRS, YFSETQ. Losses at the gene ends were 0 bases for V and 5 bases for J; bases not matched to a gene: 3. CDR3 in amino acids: CASSLVTGGETQYF. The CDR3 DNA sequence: TGCGCCAGCAGCTTGGTAACGGGAGGGGAGACCCAGTACTTC. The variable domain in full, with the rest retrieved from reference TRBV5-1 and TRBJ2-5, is KAGVTQTPRYLIKTRGQQVTLSCSPISGHRSVSWYQQTPGQGLQFLFEYFSETQRNKGNFPGRFSGRQFSNSRSEMNVSTLELGDSALYLCASSLVTGGETQYFGPGTRLLVL.

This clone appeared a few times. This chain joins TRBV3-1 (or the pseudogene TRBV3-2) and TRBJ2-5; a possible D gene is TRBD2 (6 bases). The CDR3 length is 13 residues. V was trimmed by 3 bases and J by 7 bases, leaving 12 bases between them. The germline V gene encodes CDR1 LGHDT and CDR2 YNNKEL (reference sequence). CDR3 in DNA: TGTGCCAGCAGCCAGGAGGGGCTCTTGACCCAGTACTTC. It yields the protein CASSQEGLLTQYF.

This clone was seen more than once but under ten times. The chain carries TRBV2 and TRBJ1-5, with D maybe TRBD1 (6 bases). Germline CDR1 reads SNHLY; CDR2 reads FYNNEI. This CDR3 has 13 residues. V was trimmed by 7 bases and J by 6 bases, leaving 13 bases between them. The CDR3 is CASNSEGGQPQHF. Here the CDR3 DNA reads TGTGCCAGCAACTCCGAGGGGGGTCAGCCCCAGCATTTT.

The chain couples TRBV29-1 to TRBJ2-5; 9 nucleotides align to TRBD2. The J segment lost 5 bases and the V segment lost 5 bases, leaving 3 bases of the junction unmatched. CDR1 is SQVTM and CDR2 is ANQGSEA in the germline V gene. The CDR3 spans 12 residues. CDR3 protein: CSVLSGSETQYF. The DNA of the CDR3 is TGCAGCGTTCTTAGCGGGAGTGAGACCCAGTACTTC.